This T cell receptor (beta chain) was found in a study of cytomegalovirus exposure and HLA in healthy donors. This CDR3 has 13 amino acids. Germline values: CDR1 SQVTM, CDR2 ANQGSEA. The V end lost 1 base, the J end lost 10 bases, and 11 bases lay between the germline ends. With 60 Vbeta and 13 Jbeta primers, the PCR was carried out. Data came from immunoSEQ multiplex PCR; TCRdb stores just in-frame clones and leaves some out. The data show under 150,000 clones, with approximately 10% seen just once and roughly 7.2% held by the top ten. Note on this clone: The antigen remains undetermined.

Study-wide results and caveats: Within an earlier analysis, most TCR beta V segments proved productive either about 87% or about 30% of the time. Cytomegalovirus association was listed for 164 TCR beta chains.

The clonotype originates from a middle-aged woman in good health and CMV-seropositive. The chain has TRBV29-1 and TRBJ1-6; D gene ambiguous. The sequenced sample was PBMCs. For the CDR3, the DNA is TGCAGCGTTGAAGCAGGCCCTGGCTCACCCCTCCACTTT. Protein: CSVEAGPGSPLHF.